This entry features one T cell receptor beta chain sequence. Assay used: immunoSEQ multiplex PCR; TCRdb lists only in-frame clones, some missing. Among some 460,000 clones listed, 70% to 90% were seen once. This CDR3 comprises 14 residues. V gave up 3 bases and J gave up 4 bases, with 12 bases separating them. The germline gives CDR1 SGHTA, CDR2 FQGNSA. The sample is drawn from a study of blood T cell repertoires in COVID-19. This clonotype originated in a woman in her late teens or twenties with acute COVID-19. The sample consisted of PBMCs or T cells enriched from blood (not recorded which). The chain is built from TRBV7-2 and TRBJ1-1; unclear D gene. DNA for the CDR3: TGTGCCAGCAGCTTCGAGAGGTCCAGCACTGAAGCTTTCTTT. Protein: CASSFERSSTEAFF.